These 11 T cell receptor beta chains came from one sample sequenced in a study of cytomegalovirus exposure and HLA in healthy donors. PCR primers comprised 60 Vbeta and 13 Jbeta primers. The table came from immunoSEQ multiplex PCR; TCRdb's copy has only in-frame clones and leaves some out. This table has around 99,000 clones, 60% to 75% appearing once. Sequenced: PBMCs. All receptors derive from a man aged 30 to 45 in good health and CMV-seronegative.

The chain carries TRBV18 and TRBJ1-1; no definite D call. CDR1 is KGHSH and CDR2 is LQKENI in the germline V gene. Between the trimmed V and J ends, which lost 4 bases and 1 base, there was a span of 13 bases. The CDR3 is 15 residues long. The CDR3 loop reads CASSLNTLPNTEAFF. The CDR3 DNA follows: TGTGCCAGCTCACTAAACACCTTACCGAACACTGAAGCTTTCTTT.

The V and J genes are TRBV19 and TRBJ1-1; TRBD1 aligns across 8 bases. The germline V gene has CDR1 LNHDA and CDR2 SQIVND (reference sequence). The CDR3 covers 17 residues. Losses at the gene ends were 4 bases for V and 0 bases for J; bases not matched to a gene: 10. The CDR3 DNA sequence: TGTGCCAGTAGTACCGGACAGGGATGGGGCATGAACACTGAAGCTTTCTTT. It translates to CASSTGQGWGMNTEAFF. Full variable domain (rest looked up from reference TRBV19 and TRBJ1-1): DGGITQSPKYLFRKEGQNVTLSCEQNLNHDAMYWYRQDPGQGLRLIYYSQIVNDFQKGDIAEGYSVSREKKESFPLTVTSAQKNPTAFYLCASSTGQGWGMNTEAFFGQGTRLTVV.

The chain has TRBV6-1 and TRBJ1-4; 7 nucleotides match TRBD1. The CDR3 runs 17 residues. Germline V lookup: CDR1 MNHNS, CDR2 SASEGT. The trim removed 3 bases at V and 3 bases at J, leaving 10 bases unmatched. The CDR3 spells CASSEGGQFRANEKLFF. CDR3 coding DNA: TGTGCCAGCAGTGAGGGGGGACAGTTTCGGGCTAATGAAAAACTGTTTTTT.

This rearrangement joins TRBV10-3 to TRBJ1-1, with D possibly TRBD1 on 6 matching bases. Trimming pared 10 bases from V and 3 bases from J, leaving 15 bases between. The V gene's germline CDR1 is ENHRY and CDR2 SYGVKD. The CDR3 sequence is 13 residues long. CDR3 in amino acids: CATQNREDTEAFF. The CDR3 coding sequence is TGTGCCACTCAGAACAGGGAAGACACTGAAGCTTTCTTT.

The genes are TRBV11-3 and TRBJ2-2; possibly TRBD2 for D (5 bases). Germline-derived CDR1 and CDR2 are SGHNT and YENEEA. CDR3 length: 15 residues. V gave up 6 bases and J gave up 4 bases, with 15 bases separating them. CDR3 bases: TGTGCCAGCAGACGGGAACTCTCAGCCACCGGGGAGCTGTTTTTT. Its translation: CASRRELSATGELFF.

The CDR3 sequence is CASSAPNLVSQHF. The CDR3 region has the DNA TGTGCCAGCAGCGCCCCTAATTTGGTTTCCCAGCATTTT. V usage is TRBV7-2 and J usage is TRBJ1-5; D unclear. The length of the CDR3 is 13 residues. Germline values: CDR1 SGHTA, CDR2 FQGNSA. Trimming shortened V by 5 bases and J by 11 bases, and 16 bases separated the two germline ends.

This chain links TRBV27 with TRBJ2-5; TRBD2 aligns across 13 bases. V was clipped by 7 bases and J by 5 bases; unmatched bases: 7. Germline V lookup: CDR1 MNHEY, CDR2 SMNVEV (reference sequence). This CDR3 comprises 15 residues. The CDR3 DNA reads as TGTGCCAGCAAACCGGGACTAGCGGGGCGGGAGACCCAGTACTTC. Translated, it gives CASKPGLAGRETQYF.

The gene calls are TRBV5-1 and TRBJ2-1; 9 bases line up with TRBD2. Germline V gene sequence: CDR1 SGHRS, CDR2 YFSETQ. There are 15 residues in the CDR3. The trim removed 0 bases at V and 6 bases at J, leaving 4 bases unmatched. The DNA of the CDR3 is TGCGCCAGCAGCTTGGAGGGTAGCGGGAGCAATGAGCAGTTCTTC. Amino acids: CASSLEGSGSNEQFF. The entire variable domain, with the rest obtained from reference TRBV5-1 and TRBJ2-1, is as follows: KAGVTQTPRYLIKTRGQQVTLSCSPISGHRSVSWYQQTPGQGLQFLFEYFSETQRNKGNFPGRFSGRQFSNSRSEMNVSTLELGDSALYLCASSLEGSGSNEQFFGPGTRLTVL.

This chain links TRBV5-1 with TRBJ1-1; tentatively, D is TRBD1 (5 bases). V lost 0 bases and J lost 0, with 9 bases in between. The CDR3 spans 15 residues. Germline CDR1 reads SGHRS; CDR2 reads YFSETQ. The CDR3 DNA reads TGCGCCAGCAGCTTGGCTCAGGGAATGAACACTGAAGCTTTCTTT. Residues: CASSLAQGMNTEAFF.

The chain is built from TRBV30 and TRBJ1-6; 7 nucleotides align to TRBD1. The CDR3 contains 13 residues. Trimming at V came to 5 bases and at J to 7 bases, leaving 5 bases not matched to a gene. Germline CDR1 is GTSNPN and CDR2 is SVGIG (reference sequence). The CDR3 DNA reads TGTGCCTGGGAGGGACAGCCCAATTCACCCCTCCACTTT. Its protein product is CAWEGQPNSPLHF.

The chain couples TRBV7-8 to TRBJ2-4; 9 bases match TRBD2. There are 20 residues in the CDR3. The ends lost 5 bases at V and 5 bases at J; junction bases unmatched: 22. Germline-derived CDR1 and CDR2 are SGHVS and FQNEAQ. CDR3 bases: TGTGCCAGCAGCAGCACAGGAGTAAGACGGCTAGCGGGAAGTCAAAACATTCAGTACTTC. Amino acids: CASSSTGVRRLAGSQNIQYF.